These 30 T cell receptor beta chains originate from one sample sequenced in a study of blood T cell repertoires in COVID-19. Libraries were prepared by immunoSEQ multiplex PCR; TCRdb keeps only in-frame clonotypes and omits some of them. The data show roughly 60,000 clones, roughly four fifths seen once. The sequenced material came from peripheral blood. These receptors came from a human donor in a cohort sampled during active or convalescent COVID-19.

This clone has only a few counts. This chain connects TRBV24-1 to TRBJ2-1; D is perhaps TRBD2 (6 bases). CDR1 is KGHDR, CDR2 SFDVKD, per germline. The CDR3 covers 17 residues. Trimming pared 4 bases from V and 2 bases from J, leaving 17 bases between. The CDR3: CATSDSGLPGPYNEQFF. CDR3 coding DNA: TGTGCCACCAGTGACTCGGGACTCCCGGGGCCCTACAATGAGCAGTTCTTC.

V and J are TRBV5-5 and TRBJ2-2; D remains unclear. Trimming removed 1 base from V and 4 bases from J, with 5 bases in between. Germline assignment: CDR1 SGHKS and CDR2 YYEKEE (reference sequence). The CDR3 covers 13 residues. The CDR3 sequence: CASSLPVTGELFF. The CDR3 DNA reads TGTGCCAGCAGCTTGCCAGTCACCGGGGAGCTGTTTTTT.

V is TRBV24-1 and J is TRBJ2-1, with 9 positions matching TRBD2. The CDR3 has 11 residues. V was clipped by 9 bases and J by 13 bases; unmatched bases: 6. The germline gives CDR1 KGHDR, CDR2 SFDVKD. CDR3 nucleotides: TGTGCCACCTCCGCGGGGGGGCAACAGTTCTTC. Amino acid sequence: CATSAGGQQFF.

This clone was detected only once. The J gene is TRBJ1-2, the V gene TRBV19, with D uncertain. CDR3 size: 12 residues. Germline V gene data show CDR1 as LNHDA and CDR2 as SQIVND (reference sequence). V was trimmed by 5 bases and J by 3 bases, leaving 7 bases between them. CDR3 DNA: TGTGCCAGTAGTCGGGAGGACTATGGCTACACCTTC. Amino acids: CASSREDYGYTF.

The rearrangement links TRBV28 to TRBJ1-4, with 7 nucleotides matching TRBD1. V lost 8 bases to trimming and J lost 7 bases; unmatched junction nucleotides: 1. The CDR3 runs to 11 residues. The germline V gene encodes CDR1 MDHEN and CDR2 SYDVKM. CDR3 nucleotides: TGTGCCAGCCAGGGGGGTGAAAAACTGTTTTTT. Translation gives CASQGGEKLFF.

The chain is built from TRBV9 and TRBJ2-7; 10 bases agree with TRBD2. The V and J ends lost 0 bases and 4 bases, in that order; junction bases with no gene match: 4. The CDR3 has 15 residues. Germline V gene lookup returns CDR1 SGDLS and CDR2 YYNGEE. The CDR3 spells CASSVEASGGYEQYF. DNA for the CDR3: TGTGCCAGCAGCGTAGAGGCTAGCGGGGGTTACGAGCAGTACTTC.

In DNA form, the CDR3 reads TGTGCCCTTTACAGGGTCACAGATACGCAGTATTTT. Its translation is CALYRVTDTQYF. The chain is built from TRBV30 and TRBJ2-3; D perhaps matches TRBD1 (6 bases). Germline lookup yields CDR1 GTSNPN and CDR2 SVGIG (reference sequence). The CDR3 consists of 12 residues. V dropped 8 bases and J dropped 2 bases, with 11 bases sitting between them.

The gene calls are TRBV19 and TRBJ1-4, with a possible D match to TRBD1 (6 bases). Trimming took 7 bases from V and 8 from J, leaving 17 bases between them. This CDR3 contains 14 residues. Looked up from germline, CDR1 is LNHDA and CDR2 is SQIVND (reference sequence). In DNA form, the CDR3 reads TGTGCCAGTACCGTGGGACAAGGTCGGGAAAAACTGTTTTTT. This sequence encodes CASTVGQGREKLFF.

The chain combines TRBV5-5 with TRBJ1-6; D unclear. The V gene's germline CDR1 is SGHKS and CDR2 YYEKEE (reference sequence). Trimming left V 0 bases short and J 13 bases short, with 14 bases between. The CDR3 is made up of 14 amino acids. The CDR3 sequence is CASSLEQLGRPLHF. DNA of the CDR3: TGTGCCAGCAGCTTGGAACAGCTCGGTAGGCCCCTCCACTTT.

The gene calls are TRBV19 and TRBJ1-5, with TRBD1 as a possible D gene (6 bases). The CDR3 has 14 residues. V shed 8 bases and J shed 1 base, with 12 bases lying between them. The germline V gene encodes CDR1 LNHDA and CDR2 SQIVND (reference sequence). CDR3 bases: TGTGCCAGTTCAGGCAGGGGCAGCAATCAGCCCCAGCATTTT. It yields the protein CASSGRGSNQPQHF.

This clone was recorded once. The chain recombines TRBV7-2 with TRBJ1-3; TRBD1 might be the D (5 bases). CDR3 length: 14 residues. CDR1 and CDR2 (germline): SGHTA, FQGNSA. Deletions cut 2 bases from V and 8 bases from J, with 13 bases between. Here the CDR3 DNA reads TGTGCCAGCAGCTTACCCGGGGGTCGGGACACCATATATTTT. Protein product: CASSLPGGRDTIYF.

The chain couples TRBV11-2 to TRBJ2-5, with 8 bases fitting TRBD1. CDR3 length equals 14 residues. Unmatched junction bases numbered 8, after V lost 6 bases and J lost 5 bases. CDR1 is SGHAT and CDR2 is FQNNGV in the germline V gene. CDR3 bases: TGTGCCAGCAGACCCCAGGGGGCCGGGGAGACCCAGTACTTC. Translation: CASRPQGAGETQYF.

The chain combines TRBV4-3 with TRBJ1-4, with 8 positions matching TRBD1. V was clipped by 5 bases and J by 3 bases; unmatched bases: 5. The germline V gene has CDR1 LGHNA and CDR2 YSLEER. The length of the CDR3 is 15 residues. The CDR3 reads CASSSQGASNEKLFF. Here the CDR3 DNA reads TGCGCCAGCAGCTCTCAGGGGGCCTCTAATGAAAAACTGTTTTTT.

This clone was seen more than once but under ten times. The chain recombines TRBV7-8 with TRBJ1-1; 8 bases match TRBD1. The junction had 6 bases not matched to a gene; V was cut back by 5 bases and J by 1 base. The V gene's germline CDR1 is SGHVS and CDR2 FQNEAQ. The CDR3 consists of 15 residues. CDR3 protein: CASSNPGGGNTEAFF. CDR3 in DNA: TGTGCCAGCAGCAATCCAGGGGGCGGGAACACTGAAGCTTTCTTT. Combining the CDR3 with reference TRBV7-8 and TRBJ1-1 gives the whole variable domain GAGVSQSPRYKVAKRGQDVALRCDPISGHVSLFWYQQALGQGPEFLTYFQNEAQLDKSGLPSDRFFAERPEGSVSTLKIQRTQQEDSAVYLCASSNPGGGNTEAFFGQGTRLTVV.

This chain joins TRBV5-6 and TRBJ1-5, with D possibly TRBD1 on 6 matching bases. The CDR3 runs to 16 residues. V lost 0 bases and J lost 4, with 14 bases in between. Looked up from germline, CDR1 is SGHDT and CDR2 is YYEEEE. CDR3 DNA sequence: TGTGCCAGCAGCTTGGGGGCAGGGGTAGAGAATCAGCCCCAGCATTTT. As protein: CASSLGAGVENQPQHF. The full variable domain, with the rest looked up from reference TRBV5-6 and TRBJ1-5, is DAGVTQSPTHLIKTRGQQVTLRCSPKSGHDTVSWYQQALGQGPQFIFQYYEEEERQRGNFPDRFSGHQFPNYSSELNVNALLLGDSALYLCASSLGAGVENQPQHFGDGTRLSIL.

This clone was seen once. The CDR3 nucleotides read TGTGCCAGCAGCCAACAGGGTTGGGGCTACACCTTC. Translation gives CASSQQGWGYTF. This chain connects TRBV14 to TRBJ1-2; the D gene is possibly TRBD1 (5 bases). The CDR3 is 12 amino acids. V was shortened by 2 bases and J by 8 bases, with 9 bases between the two germline ends. Per the germline V gene, CDR1 is SGHDN and CDR2 is FVKESK.

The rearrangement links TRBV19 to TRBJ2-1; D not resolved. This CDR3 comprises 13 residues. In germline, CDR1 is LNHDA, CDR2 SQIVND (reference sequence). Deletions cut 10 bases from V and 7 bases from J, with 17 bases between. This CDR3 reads CATKPNWRNEQFF. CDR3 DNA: TGTGCCACCAAACCCAACTGGAGAAATGAGCAGTTCTTC.

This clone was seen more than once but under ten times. The CDR3 DNA sequence: TGTGCCAGCAGCTTAGAACAGGACTACAATGAGCAGTTCTTC. Protein product: CASSLEQDYNEQFF. This rearrangement joins TRBV13 to TRBJ2-1; TRBD1 might be the D (5 bases). Trimming took off 1 base at V and 3 bases at J, with 7 bases between the two ends. The CDR3 spans 14 residues. The germline V gene has CDR1 PRHDT and CDR2 FYEKMQ (reference sequence).

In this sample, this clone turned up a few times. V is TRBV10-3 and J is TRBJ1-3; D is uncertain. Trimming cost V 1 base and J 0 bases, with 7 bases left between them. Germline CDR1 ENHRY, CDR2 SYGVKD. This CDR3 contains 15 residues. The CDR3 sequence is CAISELGSSGNTIYF. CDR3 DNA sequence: TGTGCCATCAGTGAGTTGGGCAGCTCTGGAAACACCATATATTTT.

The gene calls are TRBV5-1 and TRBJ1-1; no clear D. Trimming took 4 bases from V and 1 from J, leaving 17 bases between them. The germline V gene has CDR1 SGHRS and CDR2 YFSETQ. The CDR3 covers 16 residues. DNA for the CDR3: TGCGCCAGCAGCAGGTGGGAGGGCAATAGGAACACTGAAGCTTTCTTT. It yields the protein CASSRWEGNRNTEAFF.

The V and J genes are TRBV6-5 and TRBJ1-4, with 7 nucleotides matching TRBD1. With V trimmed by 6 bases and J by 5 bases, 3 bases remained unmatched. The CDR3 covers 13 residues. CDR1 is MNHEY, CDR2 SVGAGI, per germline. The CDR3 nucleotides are TGTGCCAGCAGGGGACAGCTAAATGAAAAACTGTTTTTT. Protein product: CASRGQLNEKLFF.

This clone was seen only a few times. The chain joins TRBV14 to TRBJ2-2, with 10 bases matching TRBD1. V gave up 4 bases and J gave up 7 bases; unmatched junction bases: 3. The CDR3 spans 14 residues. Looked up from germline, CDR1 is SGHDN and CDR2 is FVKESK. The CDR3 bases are TGTGCCAGCAGCCTAGACAGGGGGCTCGGGGAGCTGTTTTTT. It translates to CASSLDRGLGELFF.

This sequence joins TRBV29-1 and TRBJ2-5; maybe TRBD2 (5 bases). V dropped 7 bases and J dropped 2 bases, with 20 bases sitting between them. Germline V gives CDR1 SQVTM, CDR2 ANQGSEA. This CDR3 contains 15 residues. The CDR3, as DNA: TGCAGCGCCGTGGGAGTCCAAAGATCACAAGAGACCCAGTACTTC. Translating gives CSAVGVQRSQETQYF.

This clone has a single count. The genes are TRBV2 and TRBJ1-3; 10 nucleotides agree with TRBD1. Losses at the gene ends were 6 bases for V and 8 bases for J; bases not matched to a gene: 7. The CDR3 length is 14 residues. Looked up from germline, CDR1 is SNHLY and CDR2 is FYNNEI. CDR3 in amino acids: CASRPGTGADTIYF. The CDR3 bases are TGTGCCAGCAGGCCCGGGACAGGGGCTGACACCATATATTTT.

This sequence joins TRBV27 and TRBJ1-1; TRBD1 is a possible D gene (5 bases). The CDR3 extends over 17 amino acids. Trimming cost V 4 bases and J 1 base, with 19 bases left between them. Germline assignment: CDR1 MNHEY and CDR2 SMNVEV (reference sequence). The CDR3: CASSSLGLKTGNTEAFF. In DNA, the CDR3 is TGTGCCAGCAGTTCATTGGGCCTCAAAACAGGGAACACTGAAGCTTTCTTT.

CDR3 in amino acids: CASSLGGNYGYTF. The DNA of the CDR3 is TGTGCCAGCAGCTTGGGGGGTAACTATGGCTACACCTTC. V usage is TRBV11-3 and J usage is TRBJ1-2; D is possibly TRBD1 (5 bases). This CDR3 comprises 13 residues. Germline V gene data show CDR1 as SGHNT and CDR2 as YENEEA. The V and J ends lost 3 bases and 1 base respectively, with 6 bases between them.

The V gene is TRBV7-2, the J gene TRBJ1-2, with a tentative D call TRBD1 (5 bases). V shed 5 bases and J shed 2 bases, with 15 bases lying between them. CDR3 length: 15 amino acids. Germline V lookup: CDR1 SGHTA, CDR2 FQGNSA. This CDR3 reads CASSPELGGNYGYTF. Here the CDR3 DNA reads TGTGCCAGCAGCCCCGAACTCGGGGGGAACTATGGCTACACCTTC.

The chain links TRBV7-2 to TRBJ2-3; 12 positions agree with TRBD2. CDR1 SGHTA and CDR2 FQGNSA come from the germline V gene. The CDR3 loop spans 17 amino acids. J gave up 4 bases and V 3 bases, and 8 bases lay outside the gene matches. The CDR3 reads CASSLVLAGGRADTQYF. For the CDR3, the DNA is TGTGCCAGCAGCTTGGTTCTAGCGGGGGGGCGGGCAGATACGCAGTATTTT.

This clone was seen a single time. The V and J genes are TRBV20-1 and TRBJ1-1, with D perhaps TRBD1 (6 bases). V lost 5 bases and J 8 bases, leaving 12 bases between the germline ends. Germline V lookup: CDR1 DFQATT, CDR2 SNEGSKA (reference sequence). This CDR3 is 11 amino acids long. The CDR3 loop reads CSASQGEEAFF. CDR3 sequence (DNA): TGCAGTGCTTCACAGGGTGAGGAAGCTTTCTTT.

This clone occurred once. For the CDR3, the DNA is TGTGCCATCAGTGAGTCGATAGGGGACACTGAAGCTTTCTTT. This sequence encodes CAISESIGDTEAFF. The V gene is TRBV10-3, the J gene TRBJ1-1, with D tentatively TRBD1 (5 bases). The CDR3 totals 14 residues. Trimming stripped 0 bases from V and 3 bases from J, with 8 bases between. CDR1 and CDR2 (germline): ENHRY, SYGVKD.